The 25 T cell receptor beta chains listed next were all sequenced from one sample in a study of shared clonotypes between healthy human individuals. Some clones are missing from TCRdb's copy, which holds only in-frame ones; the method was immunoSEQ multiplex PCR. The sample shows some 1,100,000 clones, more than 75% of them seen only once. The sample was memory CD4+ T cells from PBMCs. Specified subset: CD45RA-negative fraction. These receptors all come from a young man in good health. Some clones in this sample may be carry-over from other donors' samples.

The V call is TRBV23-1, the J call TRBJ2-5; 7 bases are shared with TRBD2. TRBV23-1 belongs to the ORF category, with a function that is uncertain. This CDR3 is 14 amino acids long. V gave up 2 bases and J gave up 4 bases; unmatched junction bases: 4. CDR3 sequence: CASSQAGERETQYF. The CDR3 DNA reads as TGCGCCAGCAGTCAAGCGGGAGAGAGAGAGACCCAGTACTTC.

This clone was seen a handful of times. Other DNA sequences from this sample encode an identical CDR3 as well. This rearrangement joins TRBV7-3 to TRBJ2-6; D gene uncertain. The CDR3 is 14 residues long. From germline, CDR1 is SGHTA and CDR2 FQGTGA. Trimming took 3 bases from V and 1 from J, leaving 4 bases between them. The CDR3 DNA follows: TGTGCCAGCAGCTTGGGGTCTGGGGCCAACGTCCTGACTTTC. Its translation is CASSLGSGANVLTF.

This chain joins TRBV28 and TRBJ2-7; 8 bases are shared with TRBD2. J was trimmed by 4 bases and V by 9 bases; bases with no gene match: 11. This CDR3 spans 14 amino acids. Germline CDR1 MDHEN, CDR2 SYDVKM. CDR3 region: CASKTSGSLYEQYF. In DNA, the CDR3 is TGTGCCAGTAAAACGAGCGGGAGTTTATACGAGCAGTACTTC.

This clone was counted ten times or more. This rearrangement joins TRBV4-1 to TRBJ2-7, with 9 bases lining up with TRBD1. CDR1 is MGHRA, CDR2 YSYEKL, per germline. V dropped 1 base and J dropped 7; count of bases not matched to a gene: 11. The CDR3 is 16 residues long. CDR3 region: CASSQGEGQGAGEQYF. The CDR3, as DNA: TGCGCCAGCAGCCAAGGCGAGGGACAGGGTGCCGGGGAGCAGTACTTC.

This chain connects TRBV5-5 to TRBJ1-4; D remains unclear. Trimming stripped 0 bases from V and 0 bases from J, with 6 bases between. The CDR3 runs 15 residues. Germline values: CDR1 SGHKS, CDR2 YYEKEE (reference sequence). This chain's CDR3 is CASSLARTTNEKLFF. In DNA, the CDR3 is TGTGCCAGCAGCTTGGCCAGGACAACTAATGAAAAACTGTTTTTT.

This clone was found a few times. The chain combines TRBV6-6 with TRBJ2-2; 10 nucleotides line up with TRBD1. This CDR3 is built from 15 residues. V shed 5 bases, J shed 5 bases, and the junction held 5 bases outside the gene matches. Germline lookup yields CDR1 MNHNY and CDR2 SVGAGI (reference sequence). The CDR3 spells CASSRGQGSTGELFF. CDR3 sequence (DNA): TGTGCCAGCAGTCGGGGACAGGGGTCAACCGGGGAGCTGTTTTTT.

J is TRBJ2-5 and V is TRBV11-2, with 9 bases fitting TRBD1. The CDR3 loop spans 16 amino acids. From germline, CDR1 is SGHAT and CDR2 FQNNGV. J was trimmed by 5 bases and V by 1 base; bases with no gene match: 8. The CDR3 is CASSLVGQGGLETQYF. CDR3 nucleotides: TGTGCCAGCAGCTTAGTGGGACAGGGTGGGTTGGAGACCCAGTACTTC.

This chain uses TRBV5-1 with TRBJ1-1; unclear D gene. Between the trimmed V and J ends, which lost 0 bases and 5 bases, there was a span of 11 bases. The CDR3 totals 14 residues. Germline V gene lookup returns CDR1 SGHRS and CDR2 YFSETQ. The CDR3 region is CASSLDEGRTEAFF. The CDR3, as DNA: TGCGCCAGCAGCTTGGATGAGGGCAGGACTGAAGCTTTCTTT. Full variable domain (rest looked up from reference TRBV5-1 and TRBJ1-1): KAGVTQTPRYLIKTRGQQVTLSCSPISGHRSVSWYQQTPGQGLQFLFEYFSETQRNKGNFPGRFSGRQFSNSRSEMNVSTLELGDSALYLCASSLDEGRTEAFFGQGTRLTVV.

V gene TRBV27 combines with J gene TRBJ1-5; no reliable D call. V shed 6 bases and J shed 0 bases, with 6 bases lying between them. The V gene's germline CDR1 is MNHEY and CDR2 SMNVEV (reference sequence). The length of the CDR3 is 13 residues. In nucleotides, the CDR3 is TGTGCCAGCAGGCTTTATAGCAATCAGCCCCAGCATTTT. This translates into CASRLYSNQPQHF.

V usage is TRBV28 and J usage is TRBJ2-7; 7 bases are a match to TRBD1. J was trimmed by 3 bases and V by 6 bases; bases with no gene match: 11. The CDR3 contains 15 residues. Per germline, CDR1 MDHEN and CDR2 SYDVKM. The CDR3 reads CASRGRDRNFYEQYF. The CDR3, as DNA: TGTGCCAGCAGGGGCCGGGACAGAAACTTCTACGAGCAGTACTTC. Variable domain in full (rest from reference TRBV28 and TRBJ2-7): DVKVTQSSRYLVKRTGEKVFLECVQDMDHENMFWYRQDPGLGLRLIYFSYDVKMKEKGDIPEGYSVSREKKERFSLILESASTNQTSMYLCASRGRDRNFYEQYFGPGTRLTVT.

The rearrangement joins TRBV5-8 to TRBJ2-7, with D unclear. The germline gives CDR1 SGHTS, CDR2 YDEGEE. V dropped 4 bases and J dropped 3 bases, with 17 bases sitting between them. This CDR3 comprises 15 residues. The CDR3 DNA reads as TGTGCCAGCAGCCCCCCCCGGTTGCAGATCTACGAGCAGTACTTC. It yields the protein CASSPPRLQIYEQYF.

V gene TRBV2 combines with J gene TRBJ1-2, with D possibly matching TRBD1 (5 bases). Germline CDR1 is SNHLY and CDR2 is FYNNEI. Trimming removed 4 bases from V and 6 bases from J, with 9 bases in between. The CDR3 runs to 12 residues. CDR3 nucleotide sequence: TGTGCCAGCAGTGGGGGCGGGGATGGCTACACCTTC. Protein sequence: CASSGGGDGYTF.

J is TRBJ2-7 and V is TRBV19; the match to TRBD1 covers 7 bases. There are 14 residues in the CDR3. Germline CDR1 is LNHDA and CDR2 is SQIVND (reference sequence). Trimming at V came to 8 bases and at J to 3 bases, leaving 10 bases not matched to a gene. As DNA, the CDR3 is TGTGCCAGTGGAATAACGGGACAGTTCTACGAGCAGTACTTC. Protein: CASGITGQFYEQYF.

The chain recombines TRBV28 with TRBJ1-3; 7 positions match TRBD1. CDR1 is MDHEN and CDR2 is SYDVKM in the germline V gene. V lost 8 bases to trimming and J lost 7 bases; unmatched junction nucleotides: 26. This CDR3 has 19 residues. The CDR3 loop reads CASLYITYNRGSNGNTIYF. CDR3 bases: TGTGCCAGCCTCTATATAACATACAACAGGGGATCTAACGGGAACACCATATATTTT.

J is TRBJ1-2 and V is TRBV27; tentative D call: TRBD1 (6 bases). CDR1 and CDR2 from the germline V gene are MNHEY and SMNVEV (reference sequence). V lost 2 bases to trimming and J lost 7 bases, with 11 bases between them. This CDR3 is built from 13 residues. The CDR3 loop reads CASSLTQGGGYTF. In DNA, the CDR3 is TGTGCCAGCAGTTTAACACAGGGAGGTGGCTACACCTTC.

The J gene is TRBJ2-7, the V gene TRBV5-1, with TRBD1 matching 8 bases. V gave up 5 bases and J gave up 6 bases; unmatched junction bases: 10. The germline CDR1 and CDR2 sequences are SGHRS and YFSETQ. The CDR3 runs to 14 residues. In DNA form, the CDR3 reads TGCGCCAGCAGGGCCGGACAGGGTAAGGCCGAGCAGTACTTC. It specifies CASRAGQGKAEQYF.

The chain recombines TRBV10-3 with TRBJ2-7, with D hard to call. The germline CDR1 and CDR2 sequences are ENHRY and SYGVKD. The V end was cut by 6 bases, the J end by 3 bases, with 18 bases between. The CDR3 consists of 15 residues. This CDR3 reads CAISQPTSDHYEQYF. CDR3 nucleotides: TGTGCCATCAGCCAACCCACAAGCGATCACTACGAGCAGTACTTC.

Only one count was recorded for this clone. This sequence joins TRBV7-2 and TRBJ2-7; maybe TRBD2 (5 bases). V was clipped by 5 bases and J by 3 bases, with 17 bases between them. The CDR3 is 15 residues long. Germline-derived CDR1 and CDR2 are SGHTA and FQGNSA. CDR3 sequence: CASSPRWGANYEQYF. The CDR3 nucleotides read TGTGCCAGCAGCCCCCGGTGGGGAGCAAACTACGAGCAGTACTTC.

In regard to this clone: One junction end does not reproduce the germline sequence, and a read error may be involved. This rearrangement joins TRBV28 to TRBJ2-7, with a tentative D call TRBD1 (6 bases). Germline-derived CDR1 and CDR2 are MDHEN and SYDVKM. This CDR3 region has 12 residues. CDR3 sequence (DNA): TGTGCCAGCAGTTTTGGTGGCAGGGGCTCGGACTTC. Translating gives CASSFGGRGSDF.

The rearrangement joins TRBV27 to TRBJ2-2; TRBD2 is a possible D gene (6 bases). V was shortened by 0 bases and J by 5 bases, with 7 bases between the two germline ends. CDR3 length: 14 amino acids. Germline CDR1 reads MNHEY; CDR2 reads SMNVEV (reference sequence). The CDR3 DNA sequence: TGTGCCAGCAGTTTATCTGCGGGGACCGGGGAGCTGTTTTTT. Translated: CASSLSAGTGELFF.

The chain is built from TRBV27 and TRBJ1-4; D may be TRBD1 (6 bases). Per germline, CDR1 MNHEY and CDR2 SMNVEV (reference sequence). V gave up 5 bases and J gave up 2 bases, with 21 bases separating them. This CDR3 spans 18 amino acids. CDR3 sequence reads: CASSQTGFSINTNEKLFF. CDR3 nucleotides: TGTGCCAGCAGTCAAACAGGGTTTAGTATAAATACTAATGAAAAACTGTTTTTT.

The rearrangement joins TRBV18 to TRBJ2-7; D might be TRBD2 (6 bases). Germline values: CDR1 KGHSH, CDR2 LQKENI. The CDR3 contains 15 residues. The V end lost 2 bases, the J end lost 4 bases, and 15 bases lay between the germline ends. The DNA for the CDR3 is TGTGCCAGCTCACCATTGAGCTCCGGGACTTACGAGCAGTACTTC. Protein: CASSPLSSGTYEQYF.

CDR3 residues: CASRKDRGYGEAFF. DNA of the CDR3: TGTGCCAGCAGAAAGGACAGGGGTTATGGTGAAGCTTTCTTT. This sequence joins TRBV2 and TRBJ1-1, with 9 bases that match TRBD1. V lost 6 bases, J lost 7 bases, and 9 bases stayed unmatched. This CDR3 is built from 14 residues. In germline, CDR1 is SNHLY, CDR2 FYNNEI.

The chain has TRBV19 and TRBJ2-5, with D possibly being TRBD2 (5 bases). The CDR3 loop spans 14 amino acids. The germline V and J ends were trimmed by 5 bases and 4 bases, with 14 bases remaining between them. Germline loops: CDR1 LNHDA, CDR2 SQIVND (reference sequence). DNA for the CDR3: TGTGCCAGTAGTCCCACTAGAGGATCAGAGACCCAGTACTTC. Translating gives CASSPTRGSETQYF.

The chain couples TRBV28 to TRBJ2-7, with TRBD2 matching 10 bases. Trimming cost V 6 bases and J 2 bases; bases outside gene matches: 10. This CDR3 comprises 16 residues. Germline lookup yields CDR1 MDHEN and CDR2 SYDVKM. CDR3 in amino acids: CASSDRGLARPYEQYF. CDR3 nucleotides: TGTGCCAGCAGCGACAGGGGACTAGCGCGTCCCTACGAGCAGTACTTC. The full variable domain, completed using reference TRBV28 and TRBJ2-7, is DVKVTQSSRYLVKRTGEKVFLECVQDMDHENMFWYRQDPGLGLRLIYFSYDVKMKEKGDIPEGYSVSREKKERFSLILESASTNQTSMYLCASSDRGLARPYEQYFGPGTRLTVT.